This entry lists 13 T cell receptor beta chains sequenced from one sample in a study of T cells after yellow fever vaccination. MiXCR, run by TCRdb on the 5' RACE reads, gives a single entry per CDR3 protein. The sample has about 73,000 distinct CDR3 sequences, just under 8% seen once. The sample in question was CD8+ T cells sorted from PBMCs, obtained on the day of the yellow fever booster vaccination. The receptors were gathered from a man aged 25 to 40 who received the YFV17D yellow fever vaccine.

In DNA, the CDR3 is TGCGCCAGCAGCTTCGGGGAGTCGGATACTGAAGCTTTCTTT. Its translation is CASSFGESDTEAFF. The chain links TRBV5-1 to TRBJ1-1; no definite D call. In germline, CDR1 is SGHRS, CDR2 YFSETQ. This CDR3 region has 14 residues. V dropped 2 bases and J dropped 5 bases, with 13 bases sitting between them.

This clonotype was observed a handful of times. The chain couples TRBV4-3 to TRBJ2-5, with 8 bases identical to TRBD2. This CDR3 contains 17 residues. Germline V gene lookup returns CDR1 LGHNA and CDR2 YSLEER. Trimming took 0 bases from V and 2 from J; bases not matched to a gene: 8. The CDR3 region is CASSQDLDSGAQETQYF. DNA for the CDR3: TGCGCCAGCAGCCAAGATCTAGATAGCGGGGCACAAGAGACCCAGTACTTC.

This chain uses TRBV2 with TRBJ2-1, with 16 bases that match TRBD2. Germline V gene data show CDR1 as SNHLY and CDR2 as FYNNEI. After removal of 8 bases from V and 6 bases from J, the junction contained 13 bases not matched to a gene. The CDR3 runs 18 residues. The CDR3 reads CASCPPGLAGGPGNEQFF. CDR3 bases: TGTGCCAGCTGCCCACCGGGACTAGCGGGAGGGCCGGGCAATGAGCAGTTCTTC.

This clonotype came up many times. The chain uses TRBV19 and TRBJ2-7; D unclear. Deletions cut 5 bases from V and 6 bases from J, with 14 bases between. CDR1 is LNHDA and CDR2 is SQIVND in the germline V gene (reference sequence). The CDR3 spans 13 residues. Here the CDR3 reads CASSLSVVAEQYF. CDR3 in DNA: TGTGCCAGTAGTCTTTCCGTGGTCGCCGAGCAGTACTTC.

This clonotype was seen a few times. V and J are TRBV6-6 and TRBJ2-3; D is unresolved. V was clipped by 7 bases and J by 2 bases, with 10 bases between them. The germline V gene encodes CDR1 MNHNY and CDR2 SVGAGI (reference sequence). The CDR3 loop spans 13 amino acids. The CDR3 DNA sequence: TGTGCCAGCACCCGGGCTGTCACAGATACGCAGTATTTT. As protein: CASTRAVTDTQYF.

The chain uses TRBV4-2 and TRBJ2-1; the D is unclear. Per germline, CDR1 LGHNA and CDR2 YNFKEQ. The CDR3 extends over 14 amino acids. Trimming left V 4 bases short and J 0 bases short, with 7 bases between. This chain's CDR3 is CASSLSNSYNEQFF. As DNA, the CDR3 is TGTGCCAGCAGCCTCAGCAACTCCTACAATGAGCAGTTCTTC.

This clonotype was found many times. This chain connects TRBV27 to TRBJ2-3; 13 nucleotides agree with TRBD2. CDR1 is MNHEY and CDR2 is SMNVEV in the germline V gene (reference sequence). The CDR3 runs 14 residues. Trimming removed 8 bases from V and 14 bases from J; junction bases left unmatched: 13. The CDR3 here is CASGGTSGTLNPYF. The CDR3 region has the DNA TGTGCCAGCGGTGGGACTAGCGGGACCTTGAATCCGTATTTT.

V gene TRBV6-1 combines with J gene TRBJ1-2; D possibly corresponds to TRBD1 (5 bases). This CDR3 has 13 residues. The germline V gene encodes CDR1 MNHNS and CDR2 SASEGT. Between the trimmed V and J ends, which lost 3 bases and 4 bases, there was a span of 9 bases. The CDR3, as DNA: TGTGCCAGCAGTGAGGGACTGACCTATGGCTACACCTTC. The encoded protein is CASSEGLTYGYTF.

The J gene is TRBJ2-7, the V gene TRBV10-3, with 8 nucleotides matching TRBD2. Looked up from germline, CDR1 is ENHRY and CDR2 is SYGVKD. The CDR3 has 16 amino acids. With 5 bases clipped from V and 0 bases from J, the junction kept 9 bases outside the gene matches. The CDR3 DNA reads as TGTGCCATCAGTATGATTAGCGGGGCCAGCTCCTACGAGCAGTACTTC. Amino acids: CAISMISGASSYEQYF.

This clonotype was counted ten times or more. This sequence joins TRBV27 and TRBJ2-7; a weak D match, TRBD1 (5 bases). CDR3 length equals 14 residues. V lost 0 bases and J 2 bases, leaving 8 bases between the germline ends. Germline V gene lookup returns CDR1 MNHEY and CDR2 SMNVEV (reference sequence). CDR3 sequence reads: CASSLSDSTYEQYF. The CDR3 coding sequence is TGTGCCAGCAGTTTATCCGACAGTACCTACGAGCAGTACTTC.

This clonotype was counted only a few times. J is TRBJ2-1 and V is TRBV5-6, with TRBD1 matching 7 bases. Germline V gene sequence: CDR1 SGHDT, CDR2 YYEEEE. CDR3 size: 16 residues. V shed 4 bases, J shed 4 bases, and the junction held 11 bases outside the gene matches. The CDR3 nucleotides read TGTGCCAGCAGCCTGGCGGCGCAGGGGGATTACAATGAGCAGTTCTTC. Encoded protein: CASSLAAQGDYNEQFF.

J is TRBJ2-1 and V is TRBV9; 8 bases line up with TRBD2. In germline, CDR1 is SGDLS, CDR2 YYNGEE. The CDR3 spans 13 residues. V lost 4 bases to trimming and J lost 10 bases; unmatched junction nucleotides: 7. The CDR3 loop is CASSPSGGGEQFF. In DNA form, the CDR3 reads TGTGCCAGCAGCCCTTCGGGGGGGGGAGAGCAGTTCTTC. The entire variable domain, with the rest obtained from reference TRBV9 and TRBJ2-1, is as follows: DSGVTQTPKHLITATGQRVTLRCSPRSGDLSVYWYQQSLDQGLQFLIQYYNGEERAKGNILERFSAQQFPDLHSELNLSSLELGDSALYFCASSPSGGGEQFFGPGTRLTVL.

The chain uses TRBV11-2 and TRBJ1-1, with unresolved D. The V end was cut by 3 bases, the J end by 7 bases, with 15 bases between. This CDR3 is 14 amino acids long. Germline CDR1 reads SGHAT; CDR2 reads FQNNGV. In nucleotides, the CDR3 is TGTGCCAGCAGCTTTAGGAACACTGGTTTTGAAGCTTTCTTT. It yields the protein CASSFRNTGFEAFF. The full variable domain, in which reference TRBV11-2 and TRBJ1-1 provide the parts outside the CDR3, is EAGVAQSPRYKIIEKRQSVAFWCNPISGHATLYWYQQILGQGPKLLIQFQNNGVVDDSQLPKDRFSAERLKGVDSTLKIQPAKLEDSAVYLCASSFRNTGFEAFFGQGTRLTVV.